The 25 T cell receptor beta chains reported below all come from one sample, sequenced in a study of cytomegalovirus exposure and HLA in healthy donors. The PCR was carried out with 60 Vbeta primers and 13 Jbeta primers. Profiling relied on immunoSEQ multiplex PCR, and the TCRdb table lists in-frame clones only, not all of them. This sample yields about 170,000 clones, of which approximately 75% are seen a single time; about 1.9% belongs to the top ten. The sample was PBMCs. These TCRs come from a woman younger than 35 in good health and CMV-seronegative.

V usage is TRBV28 and J usage is TRBJ2-7, with 7 bases lining up with TRBD1. CDR1 is MDHEN, CDR2 SYDVKM, per germline. The trim removed 9 bases at V and 0 bases at J, leaving 5 bases unmatched. The length of the CDR3 is 13 residues. Written as DNA, the CDR3 is TGTGCCAGTAGACAGGGCCCCTCCTACGAGCAGTACTTC. This translates into CASRQGPSYEQYF.

V gene TRBV29-1 combines with J gene TRBJ1-2, with a tentative D call TRBD1 (6 bases). The CDR3 consists of 13 residues. Deletions cut 0 bases from V and 6 bases from J, with 11 bases between. Germline V gene sequence: CDR1 SQVTM, CDR2 ANQGSEA. The CDR3, as DNA: TGCAGCGTTGAAGATTCGGCAGGGGATGGCTACACCTTC. Protein: CSVEDSAGDGYTF.

In its sample, this clone was seen a few times. This chain links TRBV7-6 with TRBJ2-3, with D unresolved. CDR1 is SGHVS and CDR2 is FNYEAQ in the germline V gene. CDR3 length: 13 amino acids. The ends were cut back, 1 base at V and 4 bases at J, with 6 bases in the middle. DNA of the CDR3: TGTGCCAGCAGCTTAGGCTATGCAGATACGCAGTATTTT. Translating gives CASSLGYADTQYF.

The chain joins TRBV18 to TRBJ1-5, with a tentative D call TRBD1 (6 bases). The CDR3 covers 18 residues. The germline CDR1 and CDR2 sequences are KGHSH and LQKENI. Trimming cost V 1 base and J 0 bases, with 16 bases left between them. The CDR3 DNA reads TGTGCCAGCTCACCACTACCGCAGGGGCCAAATAGCAATCAGCCCCAGCATTTT. It yields the protein CASSPLPQGPNSNQPQHF. The variable domain in full, completed from reference TRBV18 and TRBJ1-5, reads NAGVMQNPRHLVRRRGQEARLRCSPMKGHSHVYWYRQLPEEGLKFMVYLQKENIIDESGMPKERFSAEFPKEGPSILRIQQVVRGDSAAYFCASSPLPQGPNSNQPQHFGDGTRLSIL.

The chain joins TRBV13 to TRBJ2-1; the D is unclear. The length of the CDR3 is 16 residues. In germline, CDR1 is PRHDT, CDR2 FYEKMQ (reference sequence). The germline V and J ends were trimmed by 0 bases and 4 bases, with 13 bases remaining between them. The CDR3 coding sequence is TGTGCCAGCAGCTTAGGGGAATTGCGGAATTACAATGAGCAGTTCTTC. Translated, it gives CASSLGELRNYNEQFF.

The chain carries TRBV6-1 and TRBJ2-7; 7 bases agree with TRBD1. The CDR3 runs to 12 residues. With V trimmed by 6 bases and J by 3 bases, 2 bases remained unmatched. Germline V gene lookup returns CDR1 MNHNS and CDR2 SASEGT. As DNA, the CDR3 is TGTGCCAGCAGGGGGACAGTCTACGAGCAGTACTTC. Amino acids: CASRGTVYEQYF.

The J gene is TRBJ2-7, the V gene TRBV10-3; TRBD1 aligns across 9 bases. Germline CDR1 and CDR2: ENHRY and SYGVKD. There are 12 residues in the CDR3. Trimming at V came to 8 bases and at J to 5 bases, leaving 4 bases not matched to a gene. The CDR3 loop reads CAIGTGPDEQYF. DNA of the CDR3: TGTGCCATCGGGACAGGGCCCGACGAGCAGTACTTC.

In nucleotides, the CDR3 is TGTGCCAGCAGCTATCTAACCGGGGAGCTGTTTTTT. Amino acids: CASSYLTGELFF. The rearrangement links TRBV7-8 to TRBJ2-2; D ambiguous. V lost 4 bases, J lost 5 bases, and 5 bases lay in between. Germline CDR1 and CDR2: SGHVS and FQNEAQ. There are 12 residues in the CDR3.

This clone was recorded a few times. The chain carries TRBV5-5 and TRBJ2-5; weak D call: TRBD2 (6 bases). The CDR3 has 15 residues. V dropped 3 bases and J dropped 5 bases, with 17 bases sitting between them. The germline V gene encodes CDR1 SGHKS and CDR2 YYEKEE (reference sequence). DNA of the CDR3: TGTGCCAGCAGCTCCCCCCGCGCAGGGAGGGAGACCCAGTACTTC. Its translation is CASSSPRAGRETQYF.

The chain is built from TRBV7-6 and TRBJ2-5; the D gene is possibly TRBD2 (6 bases). This CDR3 has 15 residues. Between the trimmed V and J ends, which lost 6 bases and 1 base, there was a span of 15 bases. The germline CDR1 and CDR2 sequences are SGHVS and FNYEAQ. This CDR3 reads CASRERARTQETQYF. CDR3 DNA: TGTGCCAGCAGAGAGCGGGCCAGAACCCAAGAGACCCAGTACTTC.

The chain recombines TRBV19 with TRBJ2-3; tentatively, D is TRBD1 (5 bases). This CDR3 comprises 13 residues. CDR1 is LNHDA and CDR2 is SQIVND in the germline V gene (reference sequence). V was pared by 6 bases and J by 2 bases, with 9 bases between. CDR3 sequence: CASRTGHTDTQYF. The CDR3 nucleotides are TGTGCCAGTAGAACAGGACACACAGATACGCAGTATTTT. Drawing the rest from reference TRBV19 and TRBJ2-3, the complete variable domain is DGGITQSPKYLFRKEGQNVTLSCEQNLNHDAMYWYRQDPGQGLRLIYYSQIVNDFQKGDIAEGYSVSREKKESFPLTVTSAQKNPTAFYLCASRTGHTDTQYFGPGTRLTVL.

V is TRBV27 and J is TRBJ2-1; D unresolved. Trimming removed 2 bases from V and 11 bases from J, with 13 bases in between. CDR1 MNHEY and CDR2 SMNVEV come from the germline V gene (reference sequence). The CDR3 spans 13 residues. CDR3 sequence: CASSLVWRDKQFF. Written as DNA, the CDR3 is TGTGCCAGCAGTTTAGTGTGGCGAGACAAGCAGTTCTTC.

This sequence joins TRBV6-1 and TRBJ2-5, with 8 bases that match TRBD1. Trimming removed 4 bases from V and 5 bases from J; junction bases left unmatched: 6. CDR3 size: 14 residues. Germline CDR1 and CDR2: MNHNS and SASEGT. The CDR3 is CASSGQGAWETQYF. The CDR3 nucleotides read TGTGCCAGCAGTGGGCAGGGGGCCTGGGAGACCCAGTACTTC.

This chain's CDR3 is CASSYQTGAPLEAFF. DNA for the CDR3: TGTGCCAGCAGTTACCAGACAGGGGCCCCACTTGAAGCTTTCTTT. The genes are TRBV27 and TRBJ1-1; 8 bases agree with TRBD1. The germline V gene has CDR1 MNHEY and CDR2 SMNVEV (reference sequence). The junction had 11 bases not matched to a gene; V was cut back by 4 bases and J by 7 bases. The CDR3 totals 15 residues.

The CDR3 bases are TGTGCCAGCAGCTTGGACAGATCGTATGAAAAACTGTTTTTT. Its translation: CASSLDRSYEKLFF. This chain joins TRBV6-1 and TRBJ1-4; perhaps TRBD1 as D (6 bases). In germline, CDR1 is MNHNS, CDR2 SASEGT. V was trimmed by 6 bases and J by 6 bases, leaving 14 bases between them. The CDR3 runs 14 residues.

The V and J genes are TRBV30 and TRBJ1-1; D unclear. Looked up from germline, CDR1 is GTSNPN and CDR2 is SVGIG (reference sequence). This CDR3 is 13 amino acids long. Deletions cut 0 bases from V and 5 bases from J, with 10 bases between. The CDR3 DNA reads TGTGCCTGGAGTGTGAACTGGAGAACTGAAGCTTTCTTT. Protein: CAWSVNWRTEAFF.

This sequence joins TRBV7-3 and TRBJ1-5; D gene uncertain. CDR3 length: 14 amino acids. Germline CDR1 and CDR2: SGHTA and FQGTGA. V shed 6 bases and J shed 6 bases, with 15 bases lying between them. CDR3 sequence reads: CASRQPGMTQPQHF. The CDR3 nucleotides are TGTGCCAGCAGGCAACCGGGTATGACTCAGCCCCAGCATTTT. Full variable domain (rest looked up from reference TRBV7-3 and TRBJ1-5): GAGVSQTPSNKVTEKGKYVELRCDPISGHTALYWYRQSLGQGPEFLIYFQGTGAADDSGLPNDRFFAVRPEGSVSTLKIQRTERGDSAVYLCASRQPGMTQPQHFGDGTRLSIL.

The chain carries TRBV28 and TRBJ1-6; the D is unclear. V lost 5 bases, J lost 7 bases, and 9 bases lay in between. Germline CDR1 MDHEN, CDR2 SYDVKM. The CDR3 runs 13 residues. CDR3 sequence reads: CASSPSGNSPLHF. DNA for the CDR3: TGTGCCAGCAGTCCTAGTGGGAATTCACCCCTCCACTTT. Looking up the rest from reference TRBV28 and TRBJ1-6 gives the full variable domain: DVKVTQSSRYLVKRTGEKVFLECVQDMDHENMFWYRQDPGLGLRLIYFSYDVKMKEKGDIPEGYSVSREKKERFSLILESASTNQTSMYLCASSPSGNSPLHFGNGTRLTVT.

V is TRBV10-1 and J is TRBJ2-7; D unclear. Trimming took 2 bases from V and 2 from J, leaving 7 bases between them. The CDR3 sequence is 13 residues long. Germline V lookup: CDR1 WNHNN, CDR2 SYGVQD (reference sequence). Written as DNA, the CDR3 is TGCGCCAGCAGTGAGGGCCCGACCTACGAGCAGTACTTC. It encodes CASSEGPTYEQYF.

The gene calls are TRBV5-1 and TRBJ1-1, with 10 bases fitting TRBD1. CDR1 SGHRS and CDR2 YFSETQ come from the germline V gene. V shed 7 bases and J 10 bases; nucleotides not matched to a gene: 4. The CDR3 covers 11 residues. CDR3 in amino acids: CASLDRGRAFF. The CDR3 DNA reads as TGCGCCAGCCTGGACAGGGGGAGAGCTTTCTTT.

J is TRBJ2-3 and V is TRBV7-6; the match to TRBD2 covers 8 bases. V shed 4 bases, J shed 6 bases, and the junction held 21 bases outside the gene matches. The CDR3 contains 19 residues. Germline V gene data show CDR1 as SGHVS and CDR2 as FNYEAQ. The CDR3, as DNA: TGTGCCAGCAGCTCCCCAAAGACACGTACCGGGACTAGTTCGGATACGCAGTATTTT. Protein: CASSSPKTRTGTSSDTQYF.

This chain joins TRBV4-2 and TRBJ1-4, with unresolved D. This CDR3 contains 16 residues. The V end lost 1 base, the J end lost 7 bases, and 16 bases lay between the germline ends. Germline CDR1 is LGHNA and CDR2 is YNFKEQ. DNA of the CDR3: TGTGCCAGCAGCCAAGTCTCCCGGGAGCTGTTTGAAAAACTGTTTTTT. This codes for CASSQVSRELFEKLFF.

This chain connects TRBV11-3 to TRBJ2-2, with D unresolved. Germline lookup yields CDR1 SGHNT and CDR2 YENEEA. Trimming shortened V by 5 bases and J by 0 bases, and 7 bases separated the two germline ends. This CDR3 is 14 amino acids long. This chain's CDR3 is CASSPTSNTGELFF. In nucleotides, the CDR3 is TGTGCCAGCAGCCCCACATCGAACACCGGGGAGCTGTTTTTT.

The chain uses TRBV19 and TRBJ2-2; 8 positions match TRBD2. Looked up from germline, CDR1 is LNHDA and CDR2 is SQIVND (reference sequence). The CDR3 has 16 amino acids. Trimming took 5 bases from V and 3 from J; bases not matched to a gene: 8. In DNA form, the CDR3 reads TGTGCCAGTAGTCCGGGGGGGGGCGAGTACACCGGGGAGCTGTTTTTT. Its protein is CASSPGGGEYTGELFF.

The chain combines TRBV6-5 with TRBJ2-1; weak D call: TRBD1 (6 bases). This CDR3 has 13 amino acids. V was cut by 5 bases and J by 4 bases, with 9 bases left in between. Germline values: CDR1 MNHEY, CDR2 SVGAGI. CDR3 bases: TGTGCCAGCAGTCACAGGGCGTACAATGAGCAGTTCTTC. Translating gives CASSHRAYNEQFF.